This note documents a single T cell receptor beta chain sequence. Trimming pared 0 bases from V and 1 base from J, leaving 13 bases between. Germline CDR1 SGHRS, CDR2 YFSETQ. The CDR3 is made up of 17 amino acids. The authors built TCR beta libraries using iRepertoire HTBI primers and Arm-PCR of CDR3 regions. TCRdb passed the multiplex PCR reads through MiXCR, listing each CDR3 protein once. The sample consists of 680,000 or so distinct CDR3 sequences, roughly 15% of them appearing once. The sample comes from a study of regulatory T cells in long-lasting Graves disease. Time point given: newly diagnosed GD, antithyroid drugs for less than 3 months. From RNA extracted from PBMCs, the TCR library was made. These data are also associated with another study on T cells in Graves' hyperthyroidism and ophthalmopathy.

The sequence was obtained from a woman in her thirties with Graves disease. The chain is built from TRBV5-1 and TRBJ2-2, with D possibly TRBD2 on 5 matching bases. Sequences were derived from peripheral blood mononuclear cells (PBMCs), sampled at new diagnosis, from a patient treated with antithyroid drugs. The DNA of the CDR3 is TGCGCCAGCAGCTTGGGGGCCCTCCGGGGGAACACCGGGGAGCTGTTTTTT. Translated: CASSLGALRGNTGELFF.